This T cell receptor (beta chain) was observed in a study of blood T cell repertoires in COVID-19. The wider study: Nucleic acid was either cDNA or gDNA, and it came from T cells, B-cell-depleted T cells, or PBMCs.

V lost 3 bases and J 6 bases, leaving 15 bases between the germline ends. The CDR3 has 14 residues. Germline V CDR1 and CDR2: SGHDT, YYEEEE. Some clones are missing from TCRdb's copy, which holds only in-frame ones; the method was immunoSEQ multiplex PCR. This sample carries 120,000 or so clones, roughly 88% of them seen once, and the ten largest clones take over 1%. This receptor was identified in a woman older than 75 with acute or convalescent COVID-19. The J gene is TRBJ1-2, the V gene TRBV5-6, with a possible D match to TRBD1 (5 bases). The material sequenced was peripheral blood. DNA of the CDR3: TGTGCCAGCAGCTCGAGGTCCAGGGTGGATGGCTACACCTTC. It specifies CASSSRSRVDGYTF. Using reference TRBV5-6 and TRBJ1-2 for the parts outside the CDR3, the full variable domain is DAGVTQSPTHLIKTRGQQVTLRCSPKSGHDTVSWYQQALGQGPQFIFQYYEEEERQRGNFPDRFSGHQFPNYSSELNVNALLLGDSALYLCASSSRSRVDGYTFGSGTRLTVV.